This T cell receptor (beta chain) was recorded in a study of shared clonotypes between healthy human individuals. General study results and limits: Among non-shared clonotypes, generation probabilities were lower than among those shared by all four donors.

The CDR3 runs to 13 residues. Trimming shortened V by 3 bases and J by 8 bases, and 11 bases separated the two germline ends. In germline, CDR1 is SEHNR, CDR2 FQNEAQ (reference sequence). Genomic DNA of each subset was evenly split across several immunoSEQ plates. Profiled with immunoSEQ multiplex PCR; TCRdb holds only in-frame clones, not every one. The top ten clones hold 34% of a sample with 600,000 to 750,000 clones, roughly 88% of them seen once. Notes on this clone: Its antigen is still unknown.

The sequence came from a man aged 18 to 29 in good health. Some clones in this sample may be carry-over from other donors' samples. Sequencing was done on a sample of memory CD8+ T cells from PBMCs. The subset here: CD45RO+ cells pooled with CCR7-negative TemRA cells. This chain uses TRBV7-9 with TRBJ2-1; D not certain. The CDR3 sequence: CASSFLSLDEQFF. CDR3 in DNA: TGTGCCAGCAGCTTCTTGAGTCTCGATGAGCAGTTCTTC.